Below, 18 T cell receptor beta chains from the same sample are listed, as sequenced in a study of blood T cell repertoires in COVID-19. Using immunoSEQ multiplex PCR, the repertoire was profiled, and TCRdb retains in-frame clones only, with some absent. The table has 140,000 to 150,000 clones, roughly 87% seen once. The specimen sequenced was peripheral blood. These receptors all come from a man between 65 and 80 years old with acute or convalescent COVID-19.

The chain joins TRBV24-1 to TRBJ2-1; TRBD1 agrees at 11 bases. V lost 3 bases and J lost 9; bases outside the gene matches: 9. The V gene's germline CDR1 is KGHDR and CDR2 SFDVKD. The CDR3 is 16 amino acids. In DNA, the CDR3 is TGTGCCACCAGTGATCGGACAGGACAGGGGGCTTTTGAGCAGTTCTTC. Its translation: CATSDRTGQGAFEQFF.

The gene calls are TRBV9 and TRBJ1-5, with TRBD1 identical over 8 bases. From germline, CDR1 is SGDLS and CDR2 YYNGEE. The CDR3 spans 15 residues. Trimming took 0 bases from V and 1 from J; bases not matched to a gene: 0. The DNA for the CDR3 is TGTGCCAGCAGCGTAGGGACAGGGAGCAATCAGCCCCAGCATTTT. This gives the protein CASSVGTGSNQPQHF.

V and J are TRBV12-3 or TRBV12-4 and TRBJ1-5, with 7 bases fitting TRBD1. This CDR3 comprises 13 residues. V trimming: 7 bases; J trimming: 5 bases; junction bases outside the gene matches: 5. CDR3 region: CASTGGLYQPQHF. For the CDR3, the DNA is TGTGCCAGCACAGGGGGGCTCTATCAGCCCCAGCATTTT.

This clone was found a few times. The rearrangement uses TRBV11-3 and TRBJ1-4; TRBD1 matches 8 bases. V was clipped by 4 bases and J by 8 bases; unmatched bases: 9. The length of the CDR3 is 15 residues. Per the germline V gene, CDR1 is SGHNT and CDR2 is YENEEA. The CDR3 loop reads CASSSPDRVWEKLFF. As DNA, the CDR3 is TGTGCCAGCAGCTCGCCGGACAGGGTATGGGAAAAACTGTTTTTT.

In DNA, the CDR3 is TGTGCCAGCAGCGTAAATAGCTACATCACAGATACGCAGTATTTT. It is translated as CASSVNSYITDTQYF. The rearrangement links TRBV27 to TRBJ2-3; D gene unclear. V lost 6 bases and J 2 bases, leaving 15 bases between the germline ends. This CDR3 has 15 residues. CDR1 MNHEY and CDR2 SMNVEV come from the germline V gene (reference sequence).

V is TRBV18 and J is TRBJ1-5; 11 bases align to TRBD1. Germline values: CDR1 KGHSH, CDR2 LQKENI. The CDR3 is 19 amino acids. V dropped 3 bases and J dropped 6; count of bases not matched to a gene: 16. The CDR3 DNA sequence: TGTGCCAGCTCACCGTTCTCGGGACAGGGGGTCGGTCTGGGTCAGCCCCAGCATTTT. Protein sequence: CASSPFSGQGVGLGQPQHF.

V gene TRBV11-1 combines with J gene TRBJ2-7; 8 bases are shared with TRBD2. Germline lookup yields CDR1 SGHAT and CDR2 FQDESV (reference sequence). The CDR3 is 16 residues long. After removal of 4 bases from V and 2 bases from J, the junction contained 10 bases not matched to a gene. This CDR3 reads CASSSRGGLAAYEQYF. In DNA form, the CDR3 reads TGTGCCAGCAGCTCCCGGGGGGGGCTAGCGGCCTACGAGCAGTACTTC.

The genes are TRBV5-4 and TRBJ2-2; TRBD1 aligns across 12 bases. J lost 4 bases, V lost 3 bases, and 4 bases had no gene match. The CDR3 is 16 amino acids. Germline CDR1 SGHNT, CDR2 YYREEE (reference sequence). CDR3 DNA sequence: TGTGCCAGCAGCTGGGGACAGGGGGCGAGCACCGGGGAGCTGTTTTTT. This translates into CASSWGQGASTGELFF.

The rearrangement uses TRBV4-1 and TRBJ2-3, with a weak D call TRBD2 (6 bases). The germline V gene has CDR1 MGHRA and CDR2 YSYEKL. The CDR3 length is 14 residues. V gave up 4 bases and J gave up 1 base, with 9 bases separating them. The CDR3 DNA reads TGCGCCAGCAGCCGTGGGACTGGCACAGATACGCAGTATTTT. Protein product: CASSRGTGTDTQYF.

V usage is TRBV18 and J usage is TRBJ1-5, with D tentatively TRBD1 (5 bases). The CDR3 is 15 amino acids. The germline gives CDR1 KGHSH, CDR2 LQKENI. V was trimmed by 6 bases and J by 0 bases, leaving 12 bases between them. This CDR3 is CASSRGIDSNQPQHF. The CDR3 DNA sequence: TGTGCCAGCTCCCGGGGGATAGATAGCAATCAGCCCCAGCATTTT.

The CDR3 DNA reads TGCGCCAGCAGTCCGGGACAGGGGGCTGGCTACACCTTC. Its translation: CASSPGQGAGYTF. The J gene is TRBJ1-2, the V gene TRBV10-1; 12 nucleotides align to TRBD1. This CDR3 has 13 residues. Germline V CDR1 and CDR2: WNHNN, SYGVQD (reference sequence). The J segment lost 7 bases and the V segment lost 5 bases, leaving 2 bases of the junction unmatched.

V gene TRBV5-5 combines with J gene TRBJ2-3; 9 nucleotides line up with TRBD1. The CDR3 has 18 amino acids. The germline V gene has CDR1 SGHKS and CDR2 YYEKEE (reference sequence). V was pared by 3 bases and J by 1 base, with 12 bases of the junction left unmatched. This CDR3 is CASSWSGQGKFGTDTQYF. Written as DNA, the CDR3 is TGTGCCAGCAGCTGGAGTGGACAGGGGAAATTCGGCACAGATACGCAGTATTTT.

The V call is TRBV6-5, the J call TRBJ1-1, with unresolved D. Trimming removed 11 bases from V and 6 bases from J, with 16 bases in between. Germline values: CDR1 MNHEY, CDR2 SVGAGI. This CDR3 region has 12 residues. CDR3 sequence (DNA): TGTGCCTCCACGTACTCCGGGTCTGAAGCTTTCTTT. Translation gives CASTYSGSEAFF.

This chain links TRBV27 with TRBJ2-5; TRBD2 matches 9 bases. There are 17 residues in the CDR3. J gave up 7 bases and V 6 bases, and 18 bases lay outside the gene matches. Germline V gene sequence: CDR1 MNHEY, CDR2 SMNVEV (reference sequence). Here the CDR3 reads CASSSLPGLAQRGTQYF. The DNA of the CDR3 is TGTGCCAGCAGCTCCCTCCCGGGACTAGCCCAGAGAGGGACCCAGTACTTC.

This clone came up once. The J gene is TRBJ1-6, the V gene TRBV27; 7 nucleotides align to TRBD1. The junction had 9 bases not matched to a gene; V was cut back by 5 bases and J by 5 bases. The CDR3 consists of 16 residues. Germline values: CDR1 MNHEY, CDR2 SMNVEV (reference sequence). The CDR3 here is CASSLYRDSDNSPLHF. The DNA for the CDR3 is TGTGCCAGCAGTCTATACCGGGACAGCGATAATTCACCCCTCCACTTT.

The chain couples TRBV10-3 to TRBJ2-7, with 9 bases identical to TRBD1. The V and J ends lost 3 bases and 6 bases, in that order; junction bases with no gene match: 9. CDR3 length equals 15 residues. Germline CDR1 ENHRY, CDR2 SYGVKD. This CDR3 is CAISDPGQGPGEQYF. The CDR3, as DNA: TGTGCCATCAGTGACCCGGGACAGGGACCGGGCGAGCAGTACTTC.

This clone was observed a few times. The V and J genes are TRBV19 and TRBJ2-5; tentatively, D is TRBD1 (5 bases). The CDR3 runs 13 residues. V lost 2 bases to trimming and J lost 9 bases, with 13 bases between them. Germline CDR1 reads LNHDA; CDR2 reads SQIVND (reference sequence). The CDR3 protein is CASSIYRGEAQYF. The CDR3 DNA follows: TGTGCCAGTAGTATATATAGGGGCGAAGCCCAGTACTTC.

V gene TRBV20-1 combines with J gene TRBJ1-6; D is ambiguous. Germline V gene lookup returns CDR1 DFQATT and CDR2 SNEGSKA (reference sequence). Trimming left V 3 bases short and J 2 bases short, with 11 bases between. The CDR3 has 15 residues. The CDR3 coding sequence is TGCAGTGCTAGTGGAGGTCCAACCTATAATTCACCCCTCCACTTT. It specifies CSASGGPTYNSPLHF.